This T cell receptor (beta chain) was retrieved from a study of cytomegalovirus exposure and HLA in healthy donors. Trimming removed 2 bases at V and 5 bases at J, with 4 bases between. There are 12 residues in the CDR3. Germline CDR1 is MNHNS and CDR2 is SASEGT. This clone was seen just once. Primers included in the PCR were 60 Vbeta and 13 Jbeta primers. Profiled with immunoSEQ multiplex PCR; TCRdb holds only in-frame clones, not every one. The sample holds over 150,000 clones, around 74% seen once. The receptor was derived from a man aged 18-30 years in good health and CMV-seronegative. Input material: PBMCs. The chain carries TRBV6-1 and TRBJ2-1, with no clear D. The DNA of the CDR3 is TGTGCCAGCAGTGAACTCCACAATGAGCAGTTCTTC. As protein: CASSELHNEQFF.